These 24 T cell receptor beta chains were sequenced from one sample in a study of graft-versus-host responses after intestinal transplantation. Some clones are missing from TCRdb's copy, which holds only in-frame ones; the method was immunoSEQ multiplex PCR. The sample comprises fewer than 70,000 clones, 80% to 95% of which are singletons, and 6.7% rests with the top ten. The source material was bone marrow, sampled around 730 days after intestinal transplantation. All receptors derive from a human patient who received an intestinal transplant, so some T cells may come from the graft donor.

The chain recombines TRBV6-1 with TRBJ1-6; 7 bases fit TRBD1. This CDR3 has 14 residues. The J segment lost 5 bases and the V segment lost 6 bases, leaving 4 bases of the junction unmatched. Germline V gene lookup returns CDR1 MNHNS and CDR2 SASEGT. Written as DNA, the CDR3 is TGTGCCAGCAGGGAACAGGGGAATAATTCACCCCTCCACTTT. Amino acids: CASREQGNNSPLHF.

The chain carries TRBV5-1 and TRBJ2-5; 10 bases align to TRBD2. The CDR3 extends over 16 amino acids. V dropped 0 bases and J dropped 5; count of bases not matched to a gene: 7. Germline V CDR1 and CDR2: SGHRS, YFSETQ. The CDR3 protein is CASSLDSAGGTETQYF. For the CDR3, the DNA is TGCGCCAGCAGCTTGGATTCAGCGGGGGGGACGGAGACCCAGTACTTC.

In DNA form, the CDR3 reads TGTGCCAGCAGTTACTCGGGGGACTATGAGCAGTTCTTC. Protein: CASSYSGDYEQFF. This chain joins TRBV6-6 and TRBJ2-1, with a weak D call TRBD2 (6 bases). Germline lookup yields CDR1 MNHNY and CDR2 SVGAGI (reference sequence). V was cut by 0 bases and J by 8 bases, with 8 bases left in between. The CDR3 loop spans 13 amino acids.

The chain joins TRBV11-2 to TRBJ1-2, with 8 nucleotides matching TRBD1. V dropped 2 bases and J dropped 4; count of bases not matched to a gene: 6. CDR3 length equals 15 residues. In germline, CDR1 is SGHAT, CDR2 FQNNGV. CDR3 protein: CASSLMDRVSYGYTF. CDR3 nucleotide sequence: TGTGCCAGCAGCTTAATGGACAGGGTTAGCTATGGCTACACCTTC.

The gene calls are TRBV9 and TRBJ2-1; D remains ambiguous. CDR1 is SGDLS and CDR2 is YYNGEE in the germline V gene. The CDR3 length is 14 residues. Trimming cost V 6 bases and J 9 bases, with 19 bases left between them. In nucleotides, the CDR3 is TGTGCCAGCACCCCTCAGCTGAGCGCCCTTGAGCAGTTCTTC. Protein sequence: CASTPQLSALEQFF. The variable domain in full, with the rest retrieved from reference TRBV9 and TRBJ2-1, is DSGVTQTPKHLITATGQRVTLRCSPRSGDLSVYWYQQSLDQGLQFLIQYYNGEERAKGNILERFSAQQFPDLHSELNLSSLELGDSALYFCASTPQLSALEQFFGPGTRLTVL.

The chain uses TRBV10-3 and TRBJ2-7; perhaps D is TRBD1 or TRBD2 (6 bases each). Trimming removed 7 bases from V and 3 bases from J, with 13 bases in between. From germline, CDR1 is ENHRY and CDR2 SYGVKD. The CDR3 has 13 amino acids. Here the CDR3 reads CAITAEGDYEQYF. The CDR3 DNA is TGTGCCATCACGGCGGAGGGGGACTACGAGCAGTACTTC.

The chain is built from TRBV6-6 and TRBJ2-1; unclear D gene. Trimming stripped 2 bases from V and 8 bases from J, with 10 bases between. The CDR3 runs 13 residues. CDR1 is MNHNY, CDR2 SVGAGI, per germline (reference sequence). CDR3 in DNA: TGTGCCAGCAGTTACACCTATTTGTATGAGCAGTTCTTC. It codes for CASSYTYLYEQFF.

The rearrangement joins TRBV28 to TRBJ2-3; D unclear. V lost 1 base, J lost 0 bases, and 11 bases lay in between. Germline V gene sequence: CDR1 MDHEN, CDR2 SYDVKM. The CDR3 spans 16 residues. CDR3 coding DNA: TGTGCCAGCAGTTTATTGGCGGTTGGGAGCACAGATACGCAGTATTTT. Amino acids: CASSLLAVGSTDTQYF. The full variable domain, rest sourced from reference TRBV28 and TRBJ2-3, is DVKVTQSSRYLVKRTGEKVFLECVQDMDHENMFWYRQDPGLGLRLIYFSYDVKMKEKGDIPEGYSVSREKKERFSLILESASTNQTSMYLCASSLLAVGSTDTQYFGPGTRLTVL.

This chain connects TRBV6-1 to TRBJ1-5, with 9 bases fitting TRBD1. There are 16 residues in the CDR3. Germline V gene data show CDR1 as MNHNS and CDR2 as SASEGT. The J segment lost 3 bases and the V segment lost 4 bases, leaving 7 bases of the junction unmatched. The CDR3 coding sequence is TGTGCCAGCAGTGGGGTTTGGGACAGGGTCAATCAGCCCCAGCATTTT. Its translation is CASSGVWDRVNQPQHF.

This clone was counted once. The CDR3 region has the DNA TGTGCCAGCAGACTCCGGCCCCAAGGCACAGATACGCAGTATTTT. Its translation is CASRLRPQGTDTQYF. The chain couples TRBV6-5 to TRBJ2-3; D uncertain. Germline V gene sequence: CDR1 MNHEY, CDR2 SVGAGI. Trimming shortened V by 6 bases and J by 1 base, and 14 bases separated the two germline ends. This CDR3 contains 15 residues.

V usage is TRBV25-1 and J usage is TRBJ1-2; a weak D match, TRBD1 (5 bases). Germline CDR1 reads MGHDK; CDR2 reads SYGVNS. The CDR3 is 17 residues long. Trimming cost V 3 bases and J 6 bases, with 23 bases left between them. The CDR3 region is CASSDGRADPRENGYTF. The CDR3 bases are TGTGCCAGCAGTGATGGACGGGCGGACCCCAGGGAAAATGGCTACACCTTC.

This clone was detected only once. This rearrangement joins TRBV5-1 to TRBJ2-7, with D possibly matching TRBD1 (5 bases). Between the trimmed V and J ends, which lost 4 bases and 3 bases, there was a span of 11 bases. Per germline, CDR1 SGHRS and CDR2 YFSETQ. The CDR3 runs 13 residues. The CDR3 DNA follows: TGCGCCAGCAGCGCCCAGGGCCACTACGAGCAGTACTTC. Amino acid sequence: CASSAQGHYEQYF.

The chain couples TRBV6-6 to TRBJ2-7, with TRBD2 identical over 7 bases. After removal of 7 bases from V and 0 bases from J, the junction contained 3 bases not matched to a gene. Germline V lookup: CDR1 MNHNY, CDR2 SVGAGI (reference sequence). This CDR3 has 13 residues. CDR3 DNA: TGTGCCAGCATGGGGGGGATCTCCTACGAGCAGTACTTC. It translates to CASMGGISYEQYF.

This clone was seen once. The V call is TRBV10-3, the J call TRBJ2-7, with D perhaps TRBD1 or TRBD2 (5 bases each). The CDR3 extends over 15 amino acids. Germline lookup yields CDR1 ENHRY and CDR2 SYGVKD. Trimming shortened V by 3 bases and J by 2 bases, and 14 bases separated the two germline ends. CDR3 region: CAISEEGSFPYEQYF. CDR3 nucleotides: TGTGCCATCAGTGAAGAGGGGAGTTTCCCCTACGAGCAGTACTTC.

The genes are TRBV5-6 and TRBJ2-2, with 12 positions matching TRBD2. Germline lookup yields CDR1 SGHDT and CDR2 YYEEEE. This CDR3 comprises 16 residues. V dropped 2 bases and J dropped 5; count of bases not matched to a gene: 4. The DNA of the CDR3 is TGTGCCAGCAGCTTTCCTAGCGGGGGGGCAACCGGGGAGCTGTTTTTT. Its protein is CASSFPSGGATGELFF. The full variable domain, its missing parts supplied by reference TRBV5-6 and TRBJ2-2, is DAGVTQSPTHLIKTRGQQVTLRCSPKSGHDTVSWYQQALGQGPQFIFQYYEEEERQRGNFPDRFSGHQFPNYSSELNVNALLLGDSALYLCASSFPSGGATGELFFGEGSRLTVL.

This chain uses TRBV5-1 with TRBJ2-7; TRBD1 aligns across 9 bases. Germline CDR1 is SGHRS and CDR2 is YFSETQ. The CDR3 totals 15 residues. J gave up 0 bases and V 6 bases, and 7 bases lay outside the gene matches. The CDR3 sequence: CASTDRDRVSYEQYF. The DNA for the CDR3 is TGCGCCAGCACCGACCGGGACAGGGTCTCCTACGAGCAGTACTTC.

The rearrangement links TRBV9 to TRBJ2-7; 11 bases agree with TRBD2. The germline CDR1 and CDR2 sequences are SGDLS and YYNGEE. This CDR3 spans 15 amino acids. J lost 8 bases, V lost 4 bases, and 11 bases had no gene match. As DNA, the CDR3 is TGTGCCAGCAGCTCGACTAGCGGGACCTCACAAAAGCAGTACTTC. Amino acids: CASSSTSGTSQKQYF.

This sequence joins TRBV6-5 and TRBJ1-5; 9 bases are shared with TRBD1. In germline, CDR1 is MNHEY, CDR2 SVGAGI. The CDR3 runs 15 residues. V shed 0 bases and J 7 bases; nucleotides not matched to a gene: 4. The DNA for the CDR3 is TGTGCCAGCAGTTACTCGAGACAGGGGGAACAGCCCCAGCATTTT. It encodes CASSYSRQGEQPQHF.

The V and J genes are TRBV30 and TRBJ2-1, with TRBD2 matching over 12 bases. The CDR3 loop spans 17 amino acids. CDR1 is GTSNPN, CDR2 SVGIG, per germline (reference sequence). Trimming took 4 bases from V and 0 from J; bases not matched to a gene: 7. DNA for the CDR3: TGTGCCTGGATGACTAGCGGGGGACTAAGCTCCTACAATGAGCAGTTCTTC. Amino acids: CAWMTSGGLSSYNEQFF.

The CDR3 here is CASSLGDRPSYKYGYTF. In nucleotides, the CDR3 is TGTGCCAGCAGCTTAGGGGACAGGCCCTCTTACAAATATGGCTACACCTTC. The chain uses TRBV7-9 and TRBJ1-2; 8 nucleotides agree with TRBD1. The CDR3 has 17 residues. In germline, CDR1 is SEHNR, CDR2 FQNEAQ (reference sequence). J was trimmed by 5 bases and V by 1 base; bases with no gene match: 12.

This clone appeared a single time. The CDR3 sequence is CASSTSSYEQYF. Written as DNA, the CDR3 is TGCGCCAGCAGCACTAGCTCCTACGAGCAGTACTTC. This chain links TRBV5-1 with TRBJ2-7; D perhaps matches TRBD2 (5 bases). The CDR3 runs to 12 residues. Trimming left V 4 bases short and J 0 bases short, with 5 bases between. Germline V gene lookup returns CDR1 SGHRS and CDR2 YFSETQ.

J is TRBJ1-2 and V is TRBV29-1; 8 bases map to TRBD1. With V trimmed by 8 bases and J by 10 bases, 9 bases remained unmatched. The CDR3 length is 11 residues. Germline V CDR1 and CDR2: SQVTM, ANQGSEA. CDR3 nucleotides: TGCAGCATTGGGACAGGAGGAATCTACACCTTC. This encodes CSIGTGGIYTF.

J is TRBJ1-5 and V is TRBV6-5; D unclear. The CDR3 contains 13 residues. CDR1 is MNHEY and CDR2 is SVGAGI in the germline V gene. V lost 7 bases, J lost 0 bases, and 7 bases lay in between. In nucleotides, the CDR3 is TGTGCCAGCAAAGTGAATAGCAATCAGCCCCAGCATTTT. Its protein is CASKVNSNQPQHF.

The chain combines TRBV5-6 with TRBJ2-7; D may be TRBD1 or TRBD2 (6 bases each). Trimming removed 3 bases from V and 3 bases from J, with 19 bases in between. The CDR3 spans 16 residues. Per the germline V gene, CDR1 is SGHDT and CDR2 is YYEEEE. This CDR3 reads CASSYPAGTRGYEQYF. For the CDR3, the DNA is TGTGCCAGCAGCTACCCCGCGGGGACACGGGGCTACGAGCAGTACTTC.